Below, 23 T cell receptor beta chains from the same sample are listed, as sequenced in a study of shared clonotypes between healthy human individuals. Using immunoSEQ multiplex PCR, the repertoire was profiled, and TCRdb retains in-frame clones only, with some absent. The table records millions of clones, about 95% of them present only once. Naive CD8 cells were CD45RO-negative, positively selected for CCR7, excluding terminally differentiated effector memory CD45RA+ cells. The sequencing sample was made of naive CD8+ T cells sorted from blood. These receptors came from a young man in good health.

This chain links TRBV4-1 with TRBJ1-6; 8 bases are shared with TRBD1. CDR3 length equals 17 residues. CDR1 and CDR2 from the germline V gene are MGHRA and YSYEKL. The V and J ends lost 3 bases and 9 bases, in that order; junction bases with no gene match: 13. CDR3 nucleotide sequence: TGCGCCAGCAGCCAGTTCCAGGGGGCGACCCCTAGTTCACCCCTCCACTTT. Translating it yields CASSQFQGATPSSPLHF.

This chain links TRBV10-2 with TRBJ2-1; possible D gene TRBD1, 5 bases. This CDR3 is 12 amino acids long. Deletions cut 4 bases from V and 4 bases from J, with 5 bases between. CDR1 is WSHSY, CDR2 SAAADI, per germline. CDR3 sequence: CASSGQYNEQFF. DNA for the CDR3: TGCGCCAGCAGTGGACAGTACAATGAGCAGTTCTTC.

The V and J genes are TRBV5-1 and TRBJ1-6, with 9 bases fitting TRBD1. This CDR3 region has 17 residues. Trimming took 0 bases from V and 5 from J; bases not matched to a gene: 6. Germline CDR1 SGHRS, CDR2 YFSETQ. This chain's CDR3 is CASSLVPRDRDNSPLHF. In DNA form, the CDR3 reads TGCGCCAGCAGCTTGGTTCCCCGGGACAGGGATAATTCACCCCTCCACTTT.

V and J are TRBV5-6 and TRBJ2-3; D is perhaps TRBD1 (5 bases). Germline V CDR1 and CDR2: SGHDT, YYEEEE. This CDR3 has 13 amino acids. Trimming removed 3 bases from V and 4 bases from J, with 9 bases in between. CDR3 coding DNA: TGTGCCAGCAGCTCCGGCAGGGCAGATACGCAGTATTTT. Its protein product is CASSSGRADTQYF.

The chain employs TRBV4-3 and TRBJ1-4; D is possibly TRBD1 (6 bases). Trimming removed 0 bases at V and 3 bases at J, with 11 bases between. The germline V gene encodes CDR1 LGHNA and CDR2 YSLEER. The CDR3 consists of 16 residues. CDR3 bases: TGCGCCAGCAGCCAAGATAGGGGGTACCCTAATGAAAAACTGTTTTTT. This gives the protein CASSQDRGYPNEKLFF.

V usage is TRBV6-1 and J usage is TRBJ1-2; D gene ambiguous. Per the germline V gene, CDR1 is MNHNS and CDR2 is SASEGT. The CDR3 is 14 residues long. Trimming left V 4 bases short and J 4 bases short, with 13 bases between. The CDR3 coding sequence is TGTGCCAGCAGTGGTGGGATGGAGAGCTATGGCTACACCTTC. This sequence encodes CASSGGMESYGYTF.

The V gene is TRBV5-6, the J gene TRBJ2-7; a weak D match, TRBD1 (6 bases). Germline CDR1 and CDR2: SGHDT and YYEEEE. The V end was cut by 5 bases, the J end by 3 bases, with 12 bases between. The CDR3 runs 13 residues. CDR3 amino acids: CASSLQGGYEQYF. The CDR3 DNA reads as TGTGCCAGCAGTTTACAGGGTGGCTACGAGCAGTACTTC.

In regard to this clone: This specimen includes other DNA sequences encoding the same CDR3. This chain links TRBV29-1 with TRBJ1-2; D is undetermined. Trimming removed 5 bases at V and 5 bases at J, with 9 bases between. CDR1 and CDR2 (germline): SQVTM, ANQGSEA. The CDR3 totals 11 residues. This CDR3 reads CSVTGSYGYTF. The CDR3 DNA is TGCAGCGTTACCGGCTCGTATGGCTACACCTTC.

The chain joins TRBV5-4 to TRBJ2-7, with no clear D. The J call is uncertain, as TRBJ2-1 better fits the DNA end. Germline V gene sequence: CDR1 SGHNT, CDR2 YYREEE (reference sequence). The CDR3 consists of 15 residues. DNA of the CDR3: TGTGCCAGCAGCCAAGACTTGAGCTCCTACAATGAGCAGTTCTTC. Translated: CASSQDLSSYNEQFF.

The chain is built from TRBV27 and TRBJ2-1, with 7 bases that match TRBD2. Looked up from germline, CDR1 is MNHEY and CDR2 is SMNVEV (reference sequence). V lost 5 bases and J lost 7; bases outside the gene matches: 11. This CDR3 contains 15 residues. The CDR3 loop reads CASSLLAPPGNEQFF. The CDR3 nucleotides read TGTGCCAGCAGTCTACTAGCGCCCCCGGGGAATGAGCAGTTCTTC.

This clone was counted a single time. The rearrangement uses TRBV27 and TRBJ1-1; D perhaps matches TRBD1 (5 bases). The ends were cut back, 2 bases at V and 0 bases at J, with 10 bases in the middle. There are 15 residues in the CDR3. Germline CDR1 reads MNHEY; CDR2 reads SMNVEV (reference sequence). The CDR3 DNA sequence: TGTGCCAGCAGTTTAACGGGGCGGATGAACACTGAAGCTTTCTTT. Amino acids: CASSLTGRMNTEAFF.

This chain links TRBV7-9 with TRBJ2-7; no clear D. CDR3 length: 13 amino acids. V lost 2 bases to trimming and J lost 5 bases, with 10 bases between them. Germline CDR1 is SEHNR and CDR2 is FQNEAQ (reference sequence). The CDR3 nucleotides read TGTGCCAGCAGCTTAAAACCCCCCAACGAGCAGTACTTC. This gives the protein CASSLKPPNEQYF.

Comment on this clone: This specimen includes other DNA sequences encoding the same CDR3. The chain uses TRBV27 and TRBJ2-7; D might be TRBD1 or TRBD2, each matching 5 bases. CDR3 length: 14 residues. V lost 0 bases, J lost 0 bases, and 6 bases lay in between. Germline loops: CDR1 MNHEY, CDR2 SMNVEV (reference sequence). The chain's CDR3 is CASSLSGTSYEQYF. As DNA, the CDR3 is TGTGCCAGCAGTTTATCGGGGACCTCCTACGAGCAGTACTTC.

The genes are TRBV5-1 and TRBJ2-7; 8 nucleotides agree with TRBD1. The germline gives CDR1 SGHRS, CDR2 YFSETQ. Trimming cost V 5 bases and J 4 bases; bases outside gene matches: 8. The CDR3 has 14 residues. CDR3 residues: CASREGTGNYEQYF. CDR3 in DNA: TGCGCCAGCAGGGAGGGGACAGGCAATTACGAGCAGTACTTC.

The chain recombines TRBV29-1 with TRBJ2-5, with D maybe TRBD1 (5 bases). Per the germline V gene, CDR1 is SQVTM and CDR2 is ANQGSEA. The CDR3 has 12 residues. V was shortened by 6 bases and J by 5 bases, with 13 bases between the two germline ends. CDR3 nucleotides: TGCAGCGTAGGGGATATTGCGGAGACCCAGTACTTC. Translating gives CSVGDIAETQYF.

This chain connects TRBV5-6 to TRBJ2-1; D ambiguous. V was pared by 5 bases and J by 7 bases, with 10 bases between. The CDR3 sequence is 12 residues long. Germline V CDR1 and CDR2: SGHDT, YYEEEE. CDR3 nucleotide sequence: TGTGCCAGCAGTTCAGAATGGAATGAGCAGTTCTTC. Its translation: CASSSEWNEQFF.

J is TRBJ2-7 and V is TRBV15; a weak D match, TRBD2 (6 bases). Germline assignment: CDR1 LNHNV and CDR2 YYDKDF (reference sequence). The CDR3 is 13 residues long. V shed 0 bases and J shed 4 bases, with 7 bases lying between them. The CDR3 reads CATSREGGYEQYF. The CDR3 bases are TGTGCCACCAGCAGAGAGGGGGGTTACGAGCAGTACTTC.

The chain couples TRBV4-3 to TRBJ2-1; 8 nucleotides match TRBD1. Germline V gene lookup returns CDR1 LGHNA and CDR2 YSLEER. The CDR3 totals 16 residues. Losses at the gene ends were 0 bases for V and 2 bases for J; bases not matched to a gene: 3. The CDR3 sequence is CASSQEDRAPYNEQFF. Written as DNA, the CDR3 is TGCGCCAGCAGCCAAGAGGACAGGGCTCCCTACAATGAGCAGTTCTTC.

This sequence joins TRBV9 and TRBJ2-7; TRBD2 matches at 8 bases. The CDR3 length is 14 residues. From germline, CDR1 is SGDLS and CDR2 YYNGEE. V dropped 5 bases and J dropped 5; count of bases not matched to a gene: 9. The CDR3 reads CASRPREGTNEQYF. The CDR3 nucleotides read TGTGCCAGCAGACCTCGGGAGGGGACGAACGAGCAGTACTTC.

The chain joins TRBV9 to TRBJ2-1; possibly TRBD1 for D (6 bases). Germline loops: CDR1 SGDLS, CDR2 YYNGEE. The CDR3 consists of 13 residues. V was clipped by 5 bases and J by 7 bases, with 13 bases between them. The CDR3 nucleotides read TGTGCCAGCAGTTATTCACAGGGAAATGAGCAGTTCTTC. This encodes CASSYSQGNEQFF. The whole variable domain, filled in from reference TRBV9 and TRBJ2-1, reads DSGVTQTPKHLITATGQRVTLRCSPRSGDLSVYWYQQSLDQGLQFLIQYYNGEERAKGNILERFSAQQFPDLHSELNLSSLELGDSALYFCASSYSQGNEQFFGPGTRLTVL.

This clone was seen once. V and J are TRBV6-5 and TRBJ2-1, with TRBD2 matching over 9 bases. This CDR3 is built from 15 residues. Germline V CDR1 and CDR2: MNHEY, SVGAGI. Losses at the gene ends were 0 bases for V and 8 bases for J; bases not matched to a gene: 5. The CDR3 region has the DNA TGTGCCAGCAGTTACTCTTTAGCGGGGGTTTATGAGCAGTTCTTC. This sequence encodes CASSYSLAGVYEQFF.

This clone was counted a single time. The chain links TRBV28 to TRBJ2-7; TRBD1 agrees at 8 bases. V gave up 5 bases and J gave up 5 bases; unmatched junction bases: 14. The CDR3 spans 16 residues. Germline CDR1 and CDR2: MDHEN and SYDVKM. In nucleotides, the CDR3 is TGTGCCAGCAGTCCCCGGAGCAGGGGGCCTTCTAACGAGCAGTACTTC. Protein sequence: CASSPRSRGPSNEQYF.

The chain has TRBV7-9 and TRBJ1-4; 10 nucleotides align to TRBD1. This CDR3 has 16 amino acids. Trimming at V came to 1 base and at J to 6 bases, leaving 5 bases not matched to a gene. Germline V gives CDR1 SEHNR, CDR2 FQNEAQ (reference sequence). In nucleotides, the CDR3 is TGTGCCAGCAGCTTAGGGGACGGACAGGGGGATGAAAAACTGTTTTTT. Amino acid sequence: CASSLGDGQGDEKLFF.